Shown below are 15 T cell receptor beta chains from a single sample sequenced in a study of naive and memory T cell subsets. An equimolar mix of two oligonucleotides served as the beta constant-region primer for TRBC1 and TRBC2. MiXCR, run by TCRdb on the UMI-ligation and nested PCR reads, gives a single entry per CDR3 protein. The data hold under 150,000 distinct CDR3 sequences, with about 15% observed a single time. The sequenced sample consisted of naive CD4+ T cells from blood. Receptors were obtained from a human donor in good health.

This clonotype was detected only a few times. This rearrangement joins TRBV12-3 or TRBV12-4 to TRBJ1-2, with D perhaps matching TRBD1 (5 bases). Deletions cut 5 bases from V and 5 bases from J, with 9 bases between. This CDR3 comprises 12 residues. CDR3 loop: CASSQTDYGYTF. CDR3 bases: TGTGCCAGCAGTCAGACAGATTATGGCTACACCTTC.

The V gene is TRBV5-1, the J gene TRBJ2-1; 7 positions match TRBD2. Trimming removed 7 bases from V and 1 base from J; junction bases left unmatched: 11. Germline V CDR1 and CDR2: SGHRS, YFSETQ. The CDR3 runs to 16 residues. CDR3 DNA: TGCGCCAGCTCTGCACGGGTAGCGGGTTCCTACAATGAGCAGTTCTTC. Its protein is CASSARVAGSYNEQFF.

This clonotype was observed many times. In DNA, the CDR3 is TGCAGTGCTCACCCACATAGCGGGAGGAATTACGAGCAGTACTTC. Translation gives CSAHPHSGRNYEQYF. The chain uses TRBV20-1 and TRBJ2-7, with TRBD2 matching 10 bases. The CDR3 covers 15 residues. Germline trimming cut 5 bases from V and 4 bases from J; bases unmatched to any gene: 11. The germline V gene encodes CDR1 DFQATT and CDR2 SNEGSKA (reference sequence).

This clonotype was detected a few times. CDR3 residues: CASSRPGTEYGYTF. The CDR3 DNA sequence: TGTGCCAGTAGTAGACCCGGGACGGAGTATGGCTACACCTTC. The rearrangement uses TRBV19 and TRBJ1-2, with D possibly matching TRBD1 (5 bases). The germline V and J ends were trimmed by 4 bases and 5 bases, with 14 bases remaining between them. Looked up from germline, CDR1 is LNHDA and CDR2 is SQIVND (reference sequence). The CDR3 totals 14 residues.

There are a few counts of this clonotype. The J gene is TRBJ2-5, the V gene TRBV24-1; possibly TRBD1 for D (6 bases). The V and J ends lost 5 bases and 5 bases respectively, with 17 bases between them. CDR1 and CDR2 from the germline V gene are KGHDR and SFDVKD. The CDR3 length is 15 residues. The CDR3 loop is CATSGADRFWETQYF. The CDR3 DNA sequence: TGTGCCACCAGTGGTGCCGACAGGTTCTGGGAGACCCAGTACTTC.

This clonotype was detected only once. J is TRBJ1-1 and V is TRBV7-7; D remains ambiguous. CDR3 length: 13 amino acids. Germline loops: CDR1 SSHAT, CDR2 FNYEAQ (reference sequence). The V gene lost 3 bases and the J gene lost 2 bases, with 7 bases spanning the gap. This CDR3 is CASSFASNTEAFF. The CDR3 bases are TGTGCCAGCAGCTTCGCCAGTAACACTGAAGCTTTCTTT.

This clonotype was seen a handful of times. This chain uses TRBV12-3 or TRBV12-4 with TRBJ2-6; D is unclear. Trimming pared 5 bases from V and 4 bases from J, leaving 9 bases between. This CDR3 contains 14 residues. The CDR3 here is CASSPPPGANVLTF. The CDR3 DNA is TGTGCCAGCAGTCCCCCGCCCGGGGCCAACGTCCTGACTTTC.

This rearrangement joins TRBV10-3 to TRBJ2-1; 10 nucleotides match TRBD2. After removal of 8 bases from V and 6 bases from J, the junction contained 7 bases not matched to a gene. This CDR3 contains 14 residues. Germline loops: CDR1 ENHRY, CDR2 SYGVKD. As DNA, the CDR3 is TGTGCCATCGGAGTCGGACTAGCGGTCAATGAGCAGTTCTTC. This codes for CAIGVGLAVNEQFF.

This clonotype was counted a few times. V gene TRBV7-9 combines with J gene TRBJ2-1, with 7 bases identical to TRBD2. Germline V gives CDR1 SEHNR, CDR2 FQNEAQ (reference sequence). The J segment lost 8 bases and the V segment lost 0 bases, leaving 4 bases of the junction unmatched. There are 14 residues in the CDR3. The CDR3 sequence is CASSLAGGPDEQFF. The CDR3 nucleotides read TGTGCCAGCAGCTTAGCGGGAGGGCCAGATGAGCAGTTCTTC.

This clonotype was seen only a few times. The rearrangement uses TRBV21-1 and TRBJ2-2; the table assigns TRBD2, which was not confirmed against the DNA. TRBV21-1 is classified as a pseudogene. The length of the CDR3 is 19 residues. This CDR3 is CASSKGPTSKIENTGELFF. CDR3 nucleotide sequence: TGTGCCAGCAGCAAAGGTCCGACTAGCAAAATAGAGAACACCGGGGAGCTGTTTTTT.

The rearrangement joins TRBV10-3 to TRBJ2-7, with a possible D match to TRBD2 (6 bases). Germline-derived CDR1 and CDR2 are ENHRY and SYGVKD. Trimming took 4 bases from V and 5 from J, leaving 21 bases between them. This CDR3 has 16 residues. The CDR3 spells CAISGSRGGFLNEQYF. Written as DNA, the CDR3 is TGTGCCATCAGTGGCAGCCGTGGGGGGTTTCTTAACGAGCAGTACTTC.

This clonotype was detected only a few times. The genes are TRBV19 and TRBJ2-1; tentatively, D is TRBD1 or TRBD2 (5 bases each). V lost 6 bases and J 9 bases, leaving 15 bases between the germline ends. Germline-derived CDR1 and CDR2 are LNHDA and SQIVND (reference sequence). The CDR3 consists of 13 residues. CDR3 sequence reads: CASRFGASREQFF. Here the CDR3 DNA reads TGTGCCAGTAGGTTCGGGGCCTCTCGTGAGCAGTTCTTC.

At least ten counts were recorded for this clonotype. This chain links TRBV5-1 with TRBJ2-1, with 11 bases matching TRBD2. Germline-derived CDR1 and CDR2 are SGHRS and YFSETQ. This CDR3 region has 13 residues. V gave up 8 bases and J gave up 8 bases; unmatched junction bases: 6. In nucleotides, the CDR3 is TGCGCCAGTAATAGCGGGAGGGCCTATGAGCAGTTCTTC. Its translation: CASNSGRAYEQFF. The whole variable domain, filled in from reference TRBV5-1 and TRBJ2-1, reads KAGVTQTPRYLIKTRGQQVTLSCSPISGHRSVSWYQQTPGQGLQFLFEYFSETQRNKGNFPGRFSGRQFSNSRSEMNVSTLELGDSALYLCASNSGRAYEQFFGPGTRLTVL.

This clonotype has ten or more counts. The chain couples TRBV27 to TRBJ1-3, with D possibly being TRBD1 (5 bases). The CDR3 contains 14 residues. From germline, CDR1 is MNHEY and CDR2 SMNVEV (reference sequence). Trimming shortened V by 3 bases and J by 0 bases, and 6 bases separated the two germline ends. CDR3 nucleotides: TGTGCCAGCAGTTTGGGGGGCTCTGGAAACACCATATATTTT. Protein sequence: CASSLGGSGNTIYF.

DNA of the CDR3: TGTGCCAGCAGTGCAGGGTTCTACAATGAGCAGTTCTTC. Translated, it gives CASSAGFYNEQFF. The rearrangement uses TRBV6-4 and TRBJ2-1; perhaps TRBD1 as D (5 bases). Trimming pared 4 bases from V and 3 bases from J, leaving 7 bases between. The CDR3 runs 13 residues. CDR1 is MRHNA, CDR2 SNTAGT, per germline.